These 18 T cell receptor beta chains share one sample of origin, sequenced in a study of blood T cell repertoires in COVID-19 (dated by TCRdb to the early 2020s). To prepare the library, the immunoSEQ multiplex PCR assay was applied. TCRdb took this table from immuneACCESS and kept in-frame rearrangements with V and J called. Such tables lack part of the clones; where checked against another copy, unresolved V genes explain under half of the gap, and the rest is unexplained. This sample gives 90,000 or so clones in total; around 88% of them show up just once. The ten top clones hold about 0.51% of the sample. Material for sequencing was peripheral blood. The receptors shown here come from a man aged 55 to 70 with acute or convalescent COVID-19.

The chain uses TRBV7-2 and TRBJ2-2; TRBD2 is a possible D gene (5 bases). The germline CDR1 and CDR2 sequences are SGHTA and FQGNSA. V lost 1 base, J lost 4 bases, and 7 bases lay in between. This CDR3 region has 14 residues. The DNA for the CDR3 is TGTGCCAGCAGCTTAGGCGGGTTCACCGGGGAGCTGTTTTTT. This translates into CASSLGGFTGELFF.

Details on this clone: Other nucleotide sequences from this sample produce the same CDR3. The DNA of the CDR3 is TGTGCCAGCAGGCTGACAGGGGTAGAGACCCAGTACTTC. This gives the protein CASRLTGVETQYF. The chain recombines TRBV6-5 with TRBJ2-5; 8 positions agree with TRBD1. The CDR3 is made up of 13 amino acids. The V segment lost 6 bases and the J segment 4 bases; nucleotides outside the gene matches: 4. Germline CDR1 is MNHEY and CDR2 is SVGAGI.

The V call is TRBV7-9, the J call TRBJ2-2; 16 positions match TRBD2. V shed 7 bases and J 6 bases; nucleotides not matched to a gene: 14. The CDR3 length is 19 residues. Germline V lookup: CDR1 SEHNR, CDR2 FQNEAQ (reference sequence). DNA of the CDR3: TGTGCCAGCACTCCCCCTGGAGGGACTAGCGGGAGGGCCGCCGGGGAGCTGTTTTTT. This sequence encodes CASTPPGGTSGRAAGELFF.

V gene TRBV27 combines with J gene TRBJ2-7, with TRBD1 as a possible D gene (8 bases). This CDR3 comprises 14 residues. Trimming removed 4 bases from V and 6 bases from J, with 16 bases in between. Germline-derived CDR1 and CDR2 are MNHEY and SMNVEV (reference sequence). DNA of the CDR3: TGTGCCAGCAGTTCGACAGGGGAGGGGGGCGAGCAGTACTTC. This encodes CASSSTGEGGEQYF.

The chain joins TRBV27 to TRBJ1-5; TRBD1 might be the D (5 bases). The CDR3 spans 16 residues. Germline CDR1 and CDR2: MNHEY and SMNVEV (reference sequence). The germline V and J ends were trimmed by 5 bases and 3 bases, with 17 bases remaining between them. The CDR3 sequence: CASSPLVQGPNQPQHF. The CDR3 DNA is TGTGCCAGCAGTCCTCTCGTTCAGGGCCCCAATCAGCCCCAGCATTTT.

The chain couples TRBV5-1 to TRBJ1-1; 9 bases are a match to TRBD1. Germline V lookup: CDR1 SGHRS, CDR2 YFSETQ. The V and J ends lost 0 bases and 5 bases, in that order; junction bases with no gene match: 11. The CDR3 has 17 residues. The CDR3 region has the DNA TGCGCCAGCAGCTTGGGGGGAGGGACAGGGACTGGGACTGAAGCTTTCTTT. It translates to CASSLGGGTGTGTEAFF.

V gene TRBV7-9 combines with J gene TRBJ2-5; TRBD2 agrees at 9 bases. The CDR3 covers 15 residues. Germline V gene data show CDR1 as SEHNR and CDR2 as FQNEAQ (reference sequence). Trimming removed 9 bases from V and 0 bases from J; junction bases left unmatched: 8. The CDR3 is CASIIAGDDQETQYF. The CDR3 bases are TGTGCCAGTATTATAGCGGGGGACGACCAAGAGACCCAGTACTTC.

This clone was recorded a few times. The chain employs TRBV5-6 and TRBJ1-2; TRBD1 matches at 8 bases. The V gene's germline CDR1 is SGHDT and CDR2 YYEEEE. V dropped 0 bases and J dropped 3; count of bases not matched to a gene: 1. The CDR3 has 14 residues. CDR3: CASSLGTGHYGYTF. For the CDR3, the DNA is TGTGCCAGCAGCTTGGGGACAGGGCACTATGGCTACACCTTC.

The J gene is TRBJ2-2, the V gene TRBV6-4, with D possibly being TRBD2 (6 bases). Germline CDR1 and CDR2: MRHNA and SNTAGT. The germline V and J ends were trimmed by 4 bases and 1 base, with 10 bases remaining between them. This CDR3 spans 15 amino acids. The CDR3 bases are TGTGCCAGCAGTGCCAACGGGGGGAACACCGGGGAGCTGTTTTTT. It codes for CASSANGGNTGELFF.

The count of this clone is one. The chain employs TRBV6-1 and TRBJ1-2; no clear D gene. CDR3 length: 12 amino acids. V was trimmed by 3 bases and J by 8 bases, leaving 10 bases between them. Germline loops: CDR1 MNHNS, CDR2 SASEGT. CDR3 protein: CASSEMDLGYTF. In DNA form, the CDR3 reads TGTGCCAGCAGTGAGATGGACTTGGGCTACACCTTC.

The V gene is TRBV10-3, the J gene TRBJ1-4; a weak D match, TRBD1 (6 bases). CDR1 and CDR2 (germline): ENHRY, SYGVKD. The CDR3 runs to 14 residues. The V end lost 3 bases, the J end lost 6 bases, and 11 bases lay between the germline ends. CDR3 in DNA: TGTGCCATCAGTGATAAAGGGGGGGATGAAAAACTGTTTTTT. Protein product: CAISDKGGDEKLFF.

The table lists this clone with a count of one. The CDR3 region is CSVEDRGRSGLAGQYEQYF. CDR3 bases: TGCAGCGTTGAAGATCGTGGCAGATCGGGACTAGCGGGCCAATACGAGCAGTACTTC. The V and J genes are TRBV29-1 and TRBJ2-7; 12 nucleotides agree with TRBD2. Germline trimming cut 0 bases from V and 4 bases from J; bases unmatched to any gene: 16. From germline, CDR1 is SQVTM and CDR2 ANQGSEA. There are 19 residues in the CDR3.

The CDR3 sequence: CASSLGFSSGSYEQYF. Written as DNA, the CDR3 is TGTGCCAGCAGCTTAGGGTTCTCTAGCGGCTCCTACGAGCAGTACTTC. The V and J genes are TRBV7-6 and TRBJ2-7; 7 bases line up with TRBD2. Trimming took 1 base from V and 0 from J; bases not matched to a gene: 6. There are 16 residues in the CDR3. Germline V CDR1 and CDR2: SGHVS, FNYEAQ. The variable domain in full, completed from reference TRBV7-6 and TRBJ2-7, reads GAGVSQSPRYKVTKRGQDVALRCDPISGHVSLYWYRQALGQGPEFLTYFNYEAQQDKSGLPNDRFSAERPEGSISTLTIQRTEQRDSAMYRCASSLGFSSGSYEQYFGPGTRLTVT.

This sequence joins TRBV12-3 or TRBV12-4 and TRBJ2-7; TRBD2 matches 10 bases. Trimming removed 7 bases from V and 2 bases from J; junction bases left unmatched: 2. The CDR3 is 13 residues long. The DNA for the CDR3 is TGTGCCAGCAAAACTAGCGGGACCTACGAGCAGTACTTC. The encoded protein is CASKTSGTYEQYF.

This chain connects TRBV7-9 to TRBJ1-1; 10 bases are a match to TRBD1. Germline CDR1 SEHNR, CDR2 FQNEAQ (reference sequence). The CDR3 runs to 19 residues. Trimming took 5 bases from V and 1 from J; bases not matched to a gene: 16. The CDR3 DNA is TGTGCCAGCAGCCCTAACCATACCGGGACAGGGGAAAGGAACACTGAAGCTTTCTTT. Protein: CASSPNHTGTGERNTEAFF.

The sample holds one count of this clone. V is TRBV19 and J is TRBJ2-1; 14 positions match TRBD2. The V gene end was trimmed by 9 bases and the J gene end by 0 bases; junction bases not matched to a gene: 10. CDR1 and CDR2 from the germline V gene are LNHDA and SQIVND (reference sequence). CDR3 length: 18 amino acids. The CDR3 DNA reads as TGTGCCAGCTCTAAAAGACTAGCGGGGGGGCGCTCCTACAATGAGCAGTTCTTC. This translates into CASSKRLAGGRSYNEQFF.

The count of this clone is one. In nucleotides, the CDR3 is TGTGCCAGCAGCGTAGATAGGTGGAGTGAAAAACTGTTTTTT. This translates into CASSVDRWSEKLFF. V and J are TRBV9 and TRBJ1-4; D is undetermined. V gave up 0 bases and J gave up 7 bases, with 10 bases separating them. The CDR3 length is 14 residues. CDR1 and CDR2 from the germline V gene are SGDLS and YYNGEE.

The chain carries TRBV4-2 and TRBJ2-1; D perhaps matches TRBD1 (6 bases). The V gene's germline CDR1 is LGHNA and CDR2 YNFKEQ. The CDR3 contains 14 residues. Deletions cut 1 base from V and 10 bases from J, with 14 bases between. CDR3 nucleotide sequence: TGTGCCAGCAGCCAAGGGGACCAGGGGAACGAGCAGTTCTTC. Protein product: CASSQGDQGNEQFF.